The source of this TCR beta chain is a study of control samples from healthy donors and cancer patients (dated by TCRdb to about 2020). The library came from the immunoSEQ multiplex PCR assay. TCRdb's version of the immuneACCESS table is confined to in-frame rearrangements and falls short of the full clone set. An unresolved V gene accounts for under half of the shortfall where checked; the remainder is of unknown origin. This sample has approximately 97,000 clones in its table, and around 90% of those were observed once. The ten largest clones take up under 3% of the sample. As for this clone: Its recognized antigen is unknown. Base-call qualities are not available, and no considerably larger clone is one nucleotide away.

The CDR3, from cysteine to phenylalanine, totals 18 residues. Kept here is only the CDR3 DNA, which spans 54 bases and is read in frame from base 1. Trimming removed 6 bases from V and 6 bases from J; the gene matches leave 18 bases unexplained. Via the germline V gene, CDR1 is MNHEY and CDR2 SVGEGT. This TCR was sampled from a woman between 18 and 29 years old in good health. The chain was built from TRBV6-2 or TRBV6-3 and TRBJ2-1; 9 bases in the junction line up with TRBD2. Sequences were obtained from blood. The nucleotide sequence reads TGTGCCAGCAGCCTTTCACCCCCAGGAGCGGGAGGTGTCAATGAGCAGTTCTTC. This sequence encodes CASSLSPPGAGGVNEQFF.